The 21 T cell receptor beta chains presented below share a single source sample, sequenced in a study of T cells in Graves' hyperthyroidism and ophthalmopathy. Amplification of TCR beta CDR3 regions used RNA as the template. First-round RT-PCR with HTBI primers amplified the TCR CDR3 region. TCRdb used MiXCR to reprocess the multiplex PCR reads, holding one entry per CDR3 protein. This sample has approximately 690,000 distinct CDR3 sequences, with about 20% found just once. The sequenced material came from blood. Every receptor here comes from a man aged 25-45 years with Graves' ophthalmopathy.

The gene calls are TRBV6-1 and TRBJ1-2; tentatively, D is TRBD1 (6 bases). CDR1 and CDR2 from the germline V gene are MNHNS and SASEGT. The CDR3 consists of 14 residues. The germline V and J ends were trimmed by 6 bases and 4 bases, with 15 bases remaining between them. CDR3: CASRTNRDFYGYTF. The DNA of the CDR3 is TGTGCCAGCAGAACAAACAGGGACTTCTATGGCTACACCTTC.

The chain carries TRBV30 and TRBJ2-1; the D is unclear. This CDR3 is built from 12 residues. The germline V gene has CDR1 GTSNPN and CDR2 SVGIG (reference sequence). Between the trimmed V and J ends, which lost 4 bases and 15 bases, there was a span of 19 bases. The CDR3 reads CAWTSLLGERFF. Written as DNA, the CDR3 is TGTGCCTGGACCTCCCTTCTAGGAGAACGGTTCTTC.

This chain uses TRBV4-3 with TRBJ2-7; D remains unclear. In germline, CDR1 is LGHNA, CDR2 YSLEER. The V end was cut by 0 bases, the J end by 6 bases, with 3 bases between. This CDR3 is built from 11 residues. CDR3 protein: CASSQEGEQYF. As DNA, the CDR3 is TGCGCCAGCAGCCAAGAAGGCGAGCAGTACTTC.

There are many counts of this clonotype. The J gene is TRBJ2-7, the V gene TRBV27, with 14 bases aligning to TRBD2. Germline V CDR1 and CDR2: MNHEY, SMNVEV (reference sequence). The V gene end was trimmed by 6 bases and the J gene end by 5 bases; junction bases not matched to a gene: 12. The CDR3 totals 17 residues. DNA for the CDR3: TGTGCCAGCAGACCATATCCGGGACTAGCGGGAGACCACGAGCAGTACTTC. It specifies CASRPYPGLAGDHEQYF.

The chain employs TRBV27 and TRBJ1-5; D might be TRBD1 (6 bases). The CDR3 is made up of 15 amino acids. Per the germline V gene, CDR1 is MNHEY and CDR2 is SMNVEV (reference sequence). V was shortened by 6 bases and J by 0 bases, with 12 bases between the two germline ends. This CDR3 reads CASSFDRTSNQPQHF. CDR3 sequence (DNA): TGTGCCAGCAGCTTTGACAGGACTAGCAATCAGCCCCAGCATTTT.

This clonotype was counted a few times. This chain connects TRBV10-1 to TRBJ2-7; D is uncertain. This CDR3 has 14 amino acids. V lost 6 bases and J lost 2, with 14 bases in between. Looked up from germline, CDR1 is WNHNN and CDR2 is SYGVQD (reference sequence). As DNA, the CDR3 is TGCGCCAGCAGCTCCTCGATGCGGACCTACGAGCAGTACTTC. Translating it yields CASSSSMRTYEQYF.

V gene TRBV27 combines with J gene TRBJ2-1, with D uncertain. This CDR3 contains 13 residues. The germline V gene has CDR1 MNHEY and CDR2 SMNVEV (reference sequence). V was pared by 3 bases and J by 7 bases, with 10 bases between. The DNA for the CDR3 is TGTGCCAGCAGTTTGTCTTTGTTAAATGAGCAGTTCTTC. Amino acids: CASSLSLLNEQFF.

This clonotype was observed a handful of times. The V call is TRBV9, the J call TRBJ2-3; the match to TRBD2 covers 11 bases. The V and J ends lost 2 bases and 5 bases, in that order; junction bases with no gene match: 1. This CDR3 is 14 amino acids long. From germline, CDR1 is SGDLS and CDR2 YYNGEE. CDR3 coding DNA: TGTGCCAGCAGCGTGACTAGCGGGAAAGATACGCAGTATTTT. Translation gives CASSVTSGKDTQYF.

Concerning this clonotype: This could be a read error, since a much larger clone is one nucleotide away. The J gene is TRBJ1-1, the V gene TRBV5-1; D uncertain. CDR1 is SGHRS, CDR2 YFSETQ, per germline. The CDR3 spans 14 residues. V shed 3 bases and J shed 1 base, with 10 bases lying between them. CDR3: CASSSSKWNTEAFF. The CDR3 DNA reads TGCGCCAGCAGCTCGTCAAAGTGGAACACTGAAGCTTTCTTT.

At least ten counts were recorded for this clonotype. J is TRBJ1-1 and V is TRBV14, with no clear D. Trimming removed 6 bases from V and 2 bases from J, with 16 bases in between. The CDR3 spans 15 residues. Germline CDR1 SGHDN, CDR2 FVKESK. CDR3 residues: CASRKGGGINTEAFF. For the CDR3, the DNA is TGTGCCAGCAGAAAGGGAGGCGGGATTAACACTGAAGCTTTCTTT.

The chain uses TRBV25-1 and TRBJ2-7; D is uncertain. CDR1 and CDR2 (germline): MGHDK, SYGVNS. V was cut by 1 base and J by 6 bases, with 19 bases left in between. The CDR3 sequence is 16 residues long. CDR3 sequence: CASSESSSGRSGEQYF. The DNA for the CDR3 is TGTGCCAGCAGTGAATCCTCATCCGGCCGGTCGGGCGAGCAGTACTTC.

This clonotype was recorded many times. V and J are TRBV28 and TRBJ2-1, with D uncertain. Trimming removed 8 bases from V and 0 bases from J, with 14 bases in between. This CDR3 region has 15 residues. Germline CDR1 is MDHEN and CDR2 is SYDVKM. The CDR3 loop reads CASCRSPSSYNEQFF. CDR3 coding DNA: TGTGCCAGCTGTAGGAGTCCTAGCTCCTACAATGAGCAGTTCTTC.

In this sample, this clonotype turned up a few times. The rearrangement joins TRBV28 to TRBJ1-5, with 10 bases aligning to TRBD1. Germline lookup yields CDR1 MDHEN and CDR2 SYDVKM. Trimming cost V 7 bases and J 3 bases; bases outside gene matches: 9. The CDR3 covers 16 residues. This chain's CDR3 is CASTAGTGVYNQPQHF. CDR3 DNA: TGTGCCAGCACGGCCGGGACAGGGGTTTACAATCAGCCCCAGCATTTT. The full variable domain, with the rest looked up from reference TRBV28 and TRBJ1-5, is DVKVTQSSRYLVKRTGEKVFLECVQDMDHENMFWYRQDPGLGLRLIYFSYDVKMKEKGDIPEGYSVSREKKERFSLILESASTNQTSMYLCASTAGTGVYNQPQHFGDGTRLSIL.

The chain recombines TRBV28 with TRBJ2-2; D is ambiguous. The CDR3 runs to 15 residues. The germline V and J ends were trimmed by 3 bases and 1 base, with 9 bases remaining between them. The V gene's germline CDR1 is MDHEN and CDR2 SYDVKM. CDR3 DNA: TGTGCCAGCAGTTTCCCGAATATGAACACCGGGGAGCTGTTTTTT. This sequence encodes CASSFPNMNTGELFF.

This clonotype was seen repeatedly, ten times or more. This rearrangement joins TRBV28 to TRBJ1-3; TRBD1 is a possible D gene (6 bases). Germline assignment: CDR1 MDHEN and CDR2 SYDVKM. The ends were cut back, 6 bases at V and 0 bases at J, with 12 bases in the middle. This CDR3 has 15 residues. The CDR3 loop is CASRMTGVSGNTIYF. The CDR3 DNA reads TGTGCCAGCAGGATGACAGGCGTCTCTGGAAACACCATATATTTT.

This clonotype was detected many times. The V gene is TRBV19, the J gene TRBJ2-7, with D tentatively TRBD1 or TRBD2 (6 bases each). The germline V gene has CDR1 LNHDA and CDR2 SQIVND (reference sequence). Deletions cut 8 bases from V and 2 bases from J, with 13 bases between. The CDR3 is 13 residues long. CDR3 nucleotides: TGTGCCAGTGGGGGCGGGAACACCTACGAGCAGTACTTC. Encoded protein: CASGGGNTYEQYF.

This clonotype was found a few times. The chain combines TRBV4-3 with TRBJ1-1, with D perhaps TRBD1 (6 bases). The CDR3 runs 14 residues. Trimming shortened V by 1 base and J by 4 bases, and 10 bases separated the two germline ends. The germline CDR1 and CDR2 sequences are LGHNA and YSLEER. DNA of the CDR3: TGCGCCAGCAGCCAAGCGCAGGGGAGCACTGAAGCTTTCTTT. This encodes CASSQAQGSTEAFF.

This clonotype was seen once. The chain is built from TRBV10-2 and TRBJ2-5; no clear D gene. The CDR3 spans 14 residues. Trimming shortened V by 3 bases and J by 1 base, and 9 bases separated the two germline ends. Looked up from germline, CDR1 is WSHSY and CDR2 is SAAADI. The DNA of the CDR3 is TGCGCCAGCAGTGATCGGACCTCCCAAGAGACCCAGTACTTC. It yields the protein CASSDRTSQETQYF.

The rearrangement joins TRBV6-1 to TRBJ2-7, with TRBD2 identical over 12 bases. The CDR3 has 11 amino acids. Germline V gene sequence: CDR1 MNHNS, CDR2 SASEGT. Unmatched junction bases numbered 0, after V lost 8 bases and J lost 7 bases. CDR3 DNA sequence: TGTGCCAGCGGACTAGCGGGGGAGCAGTACTTC. Translated, it gives CASGLAGEQYF.

This chain uses TRBV28 with TRBJ1-6; D uncertain. Germline CDR1 is MDHEN and CDR2 is SYDVKM. Trimming stripped 6 bases from V and 10 bases from J, with 19 bases between. The CDR3 loop spans 15 amino acids. The CDR3 bases are TGTGCCAGCAGGGCGGGTCGGGCGGGAGGATCACCCCTCCACTTT. This encodes CASRAGRAGGSPLHF.

The sample holds many counts of this clonotype. This rearrangement joins TRBV12-3 or TRBV12-4 to TRBJ1-1; 7 nucleotides agree with TRBD1. The CDR3 covers 15 residues. V dropped 6 bases and J dropped 9; count of bases not matched to a gene: 16. Written as DNA, the CDR3 is TGTGCCAGCAGCCCAGACAGGGTAAGGGTCCCGAAAGCTTTCTTT. Translation gives CASSPDRVRVPKAFF.